The 8 T cell receptor beta chains below come from one sample, sequenced in a study of T-cell reconstitution after alpha-beta-depleted transplantation in children. Unique molecular identifiers were used to barcode this TCRbeta library. TCRdb passed the PCR reads through MiXCR, listing each CDR3 protein once. The data hold under 250,000 distinct CDR3 sequences, with around a sixth observed a single time. The sample here was PBMCs, mostly from graft donor cells, taken 360 days after TCRalphabeta/CD19-depleted stem cell transplant. The receptor source for this set is a male patient aged 2-15 years who had a stem cell transplant for acute lymphoblastic leukemia, so the T cells may come from the graft donor.

J is TRBJ1-2 and V is TRBV5-1; D is unresolved. V was clipped by 0 bases and J by 5 bases, with 8 bases between them. The CDR3 sequence is 13 residues long. Germline CDR1 reads SGHRS; CDR2 reads YFSETQ. The CDR3 sequence is CASSLAGEYGYTF. The CDR3 nucleotides read TGCGCCAGCAGCTTGGCCGGGGAGTATGGCTACACCTTC. Full variable domain (outside the CDR3, taken from reference TRBV5-1 and TRBJ1-2): KAGVTQTPRYLIKTRGQQVTLSCSPISGHRSVSWYQQTPGQGLQFLFEYFSETQRNKGNFPGRFSGRQFSNSRSEMNVSTLELGDSALYLCASSLAGEYGYTFGSGTRLTVV.

V and J are TRBV12-3 or TRBV12-4 and TRBJ2-3; D gene ambiguous. Trimming cost V 5 bases and J 1 base, with 10 bases left between them. The CDR3 has 14 residues. The CDR3 protein is CASSAGLRTDTQYF. The CDR3 DNA reads as TGTGCCAGCAGTGCTGGCCTACGCACAGATACGCAGTATTTT.

The chain couples TRBV20-1 to TRBJ2-7; D is unresolved. Germline CDR1 is DFQATT and CDR2 is SNEGSKA (reference sequence). The V end was cut by 0 bases, the J end by 5 bases, with 8 bases between. The CDR3 spans 12 residues. CDR3 sequence reads: CSARDGFHEQYF. CDR3 nucleotide sequence: TGCAGTGCTAGAGATGGGTTCCACGAGCAGTACTTC.

This clonotype was observed a handful of times. The chain links TRBV11-2 to TRBJ2-3; 7 bases match TRBD1. After removal of 1 base from V and 6 bases from J, the junction contained 13 bases not matched to a gene. CDR3 size: 17 residues. Germline CDR1 SGHAT, CDR2 FQNNGV. The CDR3 DNA reads as TGTGCCAGCAGCTTAGCTGGGACAGCGGACCCGGAGGATACGCAGTATTTT. Its protein product is CASSLAGTADPEDTQYF.

The V and J genes are TRBV12-3 or TRBV12-4 and TRBJ1-1; D might be TRBD1 (5 bases). The ends were cut back, 6 bases at V and 1 base at J, with 15 bases in the middle. CDR3 length: 15 residues. This CDR3 is CASRGTGGGNTEAFF. In nucleotides, the CDR3 is TGTGCCAGCAGAGGCACAGGCGGGGGGAACACTGAAGCTTTCTTT.

The chain recombines TRBV5-4 with TRBJ1-1; TRBD1 might be the D (5 bases). Germline values: CDR1 SGHNT, CDR2 YYREEE (reference sequence). V shed 4 bases and J shed 4 bases, with 17 bases lying between them. The CDR3 loop spans 15 amino acids. CDR3: CASSPEQAPRTEAFF. For the CDR3, the DNA is TGTGCCAGCAGCCCCGAACAGGCACCGCGCACTGAAGCTTTCTTT.

This clonotype has just a few counts. The J gene is TRBJ2-7, the V gene TRBV10-2, with unresolved D. Germline CDR1 WSHSY, CDR2 SAAADI. V dropped 6 bases and J dropped 1 base, with 10 bases sitting between them. The CDR3 covers 13 residues. The CDR3 DNA sequence: TGCGCCAGCAGCACCGGGTCTTCCTACGAGCAGTACTTC. Its protein is CASSTGSSYEQYF.

This clonotype was seen more than once but under ten times. The V call is TRBV20-1, the J call TRBJ2-2, with D hard to call. The CDR3 spans 13 residues. Germline lookup yields CDR1 DFQATT and CDR2 SNEGSKA (reference sequence). V lost 2 bases and J 5 bases, leaving 9 bases between the germline ends. CDR3 in amino acids: CSARRGVTGELFF. CDR3 coding DNA: TGCAGTGCTAGAAGAGGAGTGACCGGGGAGCTGTTTTTT.